This T cell receptor beta chain was captured in a study of PD-L1 blockade in urothelial cancer. Study details: Bladder-origin urothelial cancer in males described about 90% of the 29 patients. The median T cell count in blood samples was 140,000 to 150,000. Broader study findings: In blood sampled pretreatment, TCR clonality below the median predicted better survival.

Regarding this clone: Its antigen is not known.

The method was immunoSEQ multiplex PCR; TCRdb's version includes in-frame clones alone and lacks a portion of them. The table shows about 110,000 clones, with 70% to 90% occurring only once. Diagnoses among patients were locally advanced or metastatic urothelial carcinoma. Germline CDR1 LNHDA, CDR2 SQIVND (reference sequence). CDR3 length: 14 amino acids. V gave up 5 bases and J gave up 2 bases, with 13 bases separating them. Sequenced material: PBMCs, taken around atezolizumab (anti-PD-L1) treatment. This chain uses TRBV19 with TRBJ2-7; possible D gene TRBD2, 6 bases. The sequence came from a man between 45 and 60 years old with urothelial cancer. CDR3 DNA sequence: TGTGCCAGTAGTTCCGTCGGGAGCACCTACGAGCAGTACTTC. Translation gives CASSSVGSTYEQYF. Drawing the rest from reference TRBV19 and TRBJ2-7, the complete variable domain is DGGITQSPKYLFRKEGQNVTLSCEQNLNHDAMYWYRQDPGQGLRLIYYSQIVNDFQKGDIAEGYSVSREKKESFPLTVTSAQKNPTAFYLCASSSVGSTYEQYFGPGTRLTVT.